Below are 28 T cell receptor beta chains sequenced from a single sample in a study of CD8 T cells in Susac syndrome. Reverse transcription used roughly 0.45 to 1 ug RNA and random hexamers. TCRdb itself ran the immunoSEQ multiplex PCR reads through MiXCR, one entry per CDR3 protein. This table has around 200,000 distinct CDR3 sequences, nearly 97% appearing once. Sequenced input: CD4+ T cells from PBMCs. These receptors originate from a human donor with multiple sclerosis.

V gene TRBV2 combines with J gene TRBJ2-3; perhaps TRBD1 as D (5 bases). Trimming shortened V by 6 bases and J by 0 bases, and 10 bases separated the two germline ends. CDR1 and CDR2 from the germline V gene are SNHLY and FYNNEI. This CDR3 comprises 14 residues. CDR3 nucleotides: TGTGCCAGCAGCCCGGACATGAGCACAGATACGCAGTATTTT. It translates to CASSPDMSTDTQYF. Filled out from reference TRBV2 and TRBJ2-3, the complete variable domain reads EPEVTQTPSHQVTQMGQEVILRCVPISNHLYFYWYRQILGQKVEFLVSFYNNEISEKSEIFDDQFSVERPDGSNFTLKIRSTKLEDSAMYFCASSPDMSTDTQYFGPGTRLTVL.

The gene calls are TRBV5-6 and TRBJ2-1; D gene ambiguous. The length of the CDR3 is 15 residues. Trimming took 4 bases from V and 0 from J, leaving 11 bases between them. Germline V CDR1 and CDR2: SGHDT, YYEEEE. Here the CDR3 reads CASSRSPDSYNEQFF. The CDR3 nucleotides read TGTGCCAGCAGCCGATCACCTGACTCCTACAATGAGCAGTTCTTC.

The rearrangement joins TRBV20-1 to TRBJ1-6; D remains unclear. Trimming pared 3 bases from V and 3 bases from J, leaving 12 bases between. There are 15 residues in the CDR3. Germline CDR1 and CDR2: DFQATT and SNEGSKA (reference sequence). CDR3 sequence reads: CSARASLHYNSPLHF. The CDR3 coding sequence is TGCAGTGCTAGGGCTAGCCTGCACTATAATTCACCCCTCCACTTT.

CDR3 coding DNA: TGTGCCAGCAGCGTCGGGGCCGAGCACGAGCAGTTCTTC. Translated: CASSVGAEHEQFF. The V gene is TRBV7-9, the J gene TRBJ2-1; either TRBD1 or TRBD2 may fit D (5 bases each). The CDR3 contains 13 residues. Germline V gene sequence: CDR1 SEHNR, CDR2 FQNEAQ (reference sequence). With 5 bases removed from V and 10 bases from J, the gap between germline ends came to 15 bases.

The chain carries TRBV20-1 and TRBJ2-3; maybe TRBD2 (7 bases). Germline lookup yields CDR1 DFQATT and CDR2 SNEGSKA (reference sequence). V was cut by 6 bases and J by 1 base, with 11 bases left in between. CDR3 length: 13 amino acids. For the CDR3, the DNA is TGCAGTGCCGGGGGGCAGGGCACAGATACGCAGTATTTT. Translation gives CSAGGQGTDTQYF.

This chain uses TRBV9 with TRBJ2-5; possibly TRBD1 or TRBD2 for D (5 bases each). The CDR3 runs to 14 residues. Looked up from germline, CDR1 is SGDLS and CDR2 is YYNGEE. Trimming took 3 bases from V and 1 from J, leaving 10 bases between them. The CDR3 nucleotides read TGTGCCAGCAGCGGAGGGGCAGCCCAAGAGACCCAGTACTTC. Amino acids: CASSGGAAQETQYF. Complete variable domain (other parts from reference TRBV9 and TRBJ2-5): DSGVTQTPKHLITATGQRVTLRCSPRSGDLSVYWYQQSLDQGLQFLIQYYNGEERAKGNILERFSAQQFPDLHSELNLSSLELGDSALYFCASSGGAAQETQYFGPGTRLLVL.

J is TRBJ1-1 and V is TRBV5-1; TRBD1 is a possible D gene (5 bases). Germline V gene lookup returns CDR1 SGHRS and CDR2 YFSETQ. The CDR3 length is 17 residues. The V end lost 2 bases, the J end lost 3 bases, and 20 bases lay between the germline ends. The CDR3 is CASSFSSSGPAHTEAFF. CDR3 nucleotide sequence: TGCGCCAGCAGCTTTTCCAGTTCAGGGCCTGCTCACACTGAAGCTTTCTTT.

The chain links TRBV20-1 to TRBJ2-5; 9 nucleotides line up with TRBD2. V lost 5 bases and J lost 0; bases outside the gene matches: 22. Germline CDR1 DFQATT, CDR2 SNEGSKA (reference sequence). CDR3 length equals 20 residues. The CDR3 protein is CSAAPPLRIAGVRYQETQYF. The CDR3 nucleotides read TGCAGTGCTGCCCCACCTCTTCGGATAGCGGGGGTGAGGTACCAAGAGACCCAGTACTTC.

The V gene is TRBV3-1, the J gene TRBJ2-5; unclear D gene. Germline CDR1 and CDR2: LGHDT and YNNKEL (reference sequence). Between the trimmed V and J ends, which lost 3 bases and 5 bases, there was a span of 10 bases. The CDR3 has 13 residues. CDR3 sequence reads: CASSHERPETQYF. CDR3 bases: TGTGCCAGCAGCCACGAAAGGCCCGAGACCCAGTACTTC.

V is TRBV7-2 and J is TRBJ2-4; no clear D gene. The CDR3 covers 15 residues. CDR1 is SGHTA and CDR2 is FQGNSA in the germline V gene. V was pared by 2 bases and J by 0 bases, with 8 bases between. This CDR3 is CASSLRSPAKNIQYF. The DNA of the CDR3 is TGTGCCAGCAGCTTAAGGTCCCCAGCCAAAAACATTCAGTACTTC. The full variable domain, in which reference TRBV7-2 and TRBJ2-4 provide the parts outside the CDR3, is GAGVSQSPSNKVTEKGKDVELRCDPISGHTALYWYRQSLGQGLEFLIYFQGNSAPDKSGLPSDRFSAERTGGSVSTLTIQRTQQEDSAVYLCASSLRSPAKNIQYFGAGTRLSVL.

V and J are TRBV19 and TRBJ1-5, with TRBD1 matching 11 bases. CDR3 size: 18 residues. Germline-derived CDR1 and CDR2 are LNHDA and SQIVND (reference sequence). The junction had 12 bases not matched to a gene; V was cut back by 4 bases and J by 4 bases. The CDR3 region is CASSTDRGREGGNQPQHF. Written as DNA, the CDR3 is TGTGCCAGTAGTACGGACAGGGGGCGCGAGGGTGGTAATCAGCCCCAGCATTTT.

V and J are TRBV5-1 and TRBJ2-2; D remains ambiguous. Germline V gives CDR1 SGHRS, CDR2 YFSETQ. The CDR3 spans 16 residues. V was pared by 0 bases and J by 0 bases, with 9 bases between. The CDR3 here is CASSLGWTANTGELFF. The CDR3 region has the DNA TGCGCCAGCAGCTTGGGTTGGACCGCGAACACCGGGGAGCTGTTTTTT. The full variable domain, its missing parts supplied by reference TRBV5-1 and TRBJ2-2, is KAGVTQTPRYLIKTRGQQVTLSCSPISGHRSVSWYQQTPGQGLQFLFEYFSETQRNKGNFPGRFSGRQFSNSRSEMNVSTLELGDSALYLCASSLGWTANTGELFFGEGSRLTVL.

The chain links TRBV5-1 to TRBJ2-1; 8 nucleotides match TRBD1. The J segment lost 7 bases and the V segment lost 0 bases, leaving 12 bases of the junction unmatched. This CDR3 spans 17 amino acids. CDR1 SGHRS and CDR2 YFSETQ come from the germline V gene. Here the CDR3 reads CASSLEPGQGAGNEQFF. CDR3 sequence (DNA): TGCGCCAGCAGCTTGGAGCCTGGGCAGGGGGCAGGGAATGAGCAGTTCTTC.

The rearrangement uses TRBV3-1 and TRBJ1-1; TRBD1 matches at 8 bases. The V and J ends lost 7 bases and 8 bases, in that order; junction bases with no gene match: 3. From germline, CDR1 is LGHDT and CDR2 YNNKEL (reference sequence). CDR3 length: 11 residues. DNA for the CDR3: TGTGCCAGCACCCGACAGGGGGAAGCTTTCTTT. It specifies CASTRQGEAFF. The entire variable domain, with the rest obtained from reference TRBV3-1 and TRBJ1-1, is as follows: DTAVSQTPKYLVTQMGNDKSIKCEQNLGHDTMYWYKQDSKKFLKIMFSYNNKELIINETVPNRFSPKSPDKAHLNLHINSLELGDSAVYFCASTRQGEAFFGQGTRLTVV.

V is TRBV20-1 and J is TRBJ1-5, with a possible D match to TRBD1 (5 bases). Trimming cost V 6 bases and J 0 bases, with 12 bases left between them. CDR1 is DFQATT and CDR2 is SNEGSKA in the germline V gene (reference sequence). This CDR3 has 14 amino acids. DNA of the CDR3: TGCAGTGCCGTGACAGTCTATAGCAATCAGCCCCAGCATTTT. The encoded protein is CSAVTVYSNQPQHF.

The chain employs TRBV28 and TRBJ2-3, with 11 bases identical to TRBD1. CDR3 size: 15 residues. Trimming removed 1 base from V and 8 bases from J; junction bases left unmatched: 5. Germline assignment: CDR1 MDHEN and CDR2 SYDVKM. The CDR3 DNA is TGTGCCAGCAGTTTATCAGGACAGGGGGCGGCTACGCAGTATTTT. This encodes CASSLSGQGAATQYF.

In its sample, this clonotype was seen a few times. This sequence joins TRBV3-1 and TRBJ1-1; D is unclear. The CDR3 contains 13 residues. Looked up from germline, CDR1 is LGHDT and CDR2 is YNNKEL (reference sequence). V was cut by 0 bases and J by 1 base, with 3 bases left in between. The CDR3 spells CASSQEPNTEAFF. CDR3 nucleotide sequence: TGTGCCAGCAGCCAAGAGCCGAACACTGAAGCTTTCTTT.

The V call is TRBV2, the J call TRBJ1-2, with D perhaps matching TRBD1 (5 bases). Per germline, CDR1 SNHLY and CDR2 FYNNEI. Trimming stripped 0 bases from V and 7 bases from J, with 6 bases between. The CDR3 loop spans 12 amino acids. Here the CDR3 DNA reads TGTGCCAGCAGTGAAGCAGGGACTGGCTACACCTTC. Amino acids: CASSEAGTGYTF. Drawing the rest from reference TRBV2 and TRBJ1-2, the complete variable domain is EPEVTQTPSHQVTQMGQEVILRCVPISNHLYFYWYRQILGQKVEFLVSFYNNEISEKSEIFDDQFSVERPDGSNFTLKIRSTKLEDSAMYFCASSEAGTGYTFGSGTRLTVV.

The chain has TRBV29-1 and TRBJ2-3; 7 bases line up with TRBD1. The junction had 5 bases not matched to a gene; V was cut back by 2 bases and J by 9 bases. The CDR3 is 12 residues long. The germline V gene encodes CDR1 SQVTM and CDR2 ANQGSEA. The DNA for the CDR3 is TGCAGCGTTGAACGGGAACAGGGGACGCAGTATTTT. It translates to CSVEREQGTQYF.

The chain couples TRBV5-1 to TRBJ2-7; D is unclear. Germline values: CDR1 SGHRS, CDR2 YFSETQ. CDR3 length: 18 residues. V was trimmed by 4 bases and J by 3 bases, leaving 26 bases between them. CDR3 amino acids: CASSPTLGAATFNYEQYF. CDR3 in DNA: TGCGCCAGCAGCCCCACCCTCGGCGCAGCCACCTTCAACTACGAGCAGTACTTC.

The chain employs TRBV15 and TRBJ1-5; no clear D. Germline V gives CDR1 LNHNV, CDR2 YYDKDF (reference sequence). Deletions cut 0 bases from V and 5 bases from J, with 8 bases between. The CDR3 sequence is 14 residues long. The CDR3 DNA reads TGTGCCACCAGCAGAGAACGGGTGTATCAGCCCCAGCATTTT. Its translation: CATSRERVYQPQHF. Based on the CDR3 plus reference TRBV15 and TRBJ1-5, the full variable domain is DAMVIQNPRYQVTQFGKPVTLSCSQTLNHNVMYWYQQKSSQAPKLLFHYYDKDFNNEADTPDNFQSRRPNTSFCFLDIRSPGLGDTAMYLCATSRERVYQPQHFGDGTRLSIL.

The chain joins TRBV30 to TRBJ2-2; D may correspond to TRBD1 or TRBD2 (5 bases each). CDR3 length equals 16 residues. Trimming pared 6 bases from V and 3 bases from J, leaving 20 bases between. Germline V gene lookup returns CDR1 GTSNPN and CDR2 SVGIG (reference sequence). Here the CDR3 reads CACPRGRDGHTGELFF. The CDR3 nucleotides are TGTGCCTGTCCCCGGGGCAGGGACGGCCACACCGGGGAGCTGTTTTTT. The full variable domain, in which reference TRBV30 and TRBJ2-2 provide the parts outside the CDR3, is SQTIHQWPATLVQPVGSPLSLECTVEGTSNPNLYWYRQAAGRGLQLLFYSVGIGQISSEVPQNLSASRPQDRQFILSSKKLLLSDSGFYLCACPRGRDGHTGELFFGEGSRLTVL.

In DNA, the CDR3 is TGCGCCAGCAGACAACTCCCCGGGACAGGGTCCTACGAGCAGTACTTC. The encoded protein is CASRQLPGTGSYEQYF. V gene TRBV5-1 combines with J gene TRBJ2-7; 9 nucleotides align to TRBD1. Germline CDR1 reads SGHRS; CDR2 reads YFSETQ. Germline trimming cut 5 bases from V and 1 base from J; bases unmatched to any gene: 10. This CDR3 contains 16 residues. Looking up the rest from reference TRBV5-1 and TRBJ2-7 gives the full variable domain: KAGVTQTPRYLIKTRGQQVTLSCSPISGHRSVSWYQQTPGQGLQFLFEYFSETQRNKGNFPGRFSGRQFSNSRSEMNVSTLELGDSALYLCASRQLPGTGSYEQYFGPGTRLTVT.

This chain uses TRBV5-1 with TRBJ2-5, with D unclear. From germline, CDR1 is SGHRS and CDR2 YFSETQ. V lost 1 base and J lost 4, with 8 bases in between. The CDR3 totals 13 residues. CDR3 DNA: TGCGCCAGCAGCTTGATGTTCGGAGAGACCCAGTACTTC. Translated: CASSLMFGETQYF.

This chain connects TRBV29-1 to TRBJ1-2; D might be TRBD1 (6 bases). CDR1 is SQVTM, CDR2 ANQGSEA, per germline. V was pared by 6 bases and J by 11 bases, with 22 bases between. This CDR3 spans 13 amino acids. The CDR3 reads CSVSTGGFSFYTF. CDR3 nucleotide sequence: TGCAGCGTCTCGACAGGAGGGTTTAGTTTTTACACCTTC.

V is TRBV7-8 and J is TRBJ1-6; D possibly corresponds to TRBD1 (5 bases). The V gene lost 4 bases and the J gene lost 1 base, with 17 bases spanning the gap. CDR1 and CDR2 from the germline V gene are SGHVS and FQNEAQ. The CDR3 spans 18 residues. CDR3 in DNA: TGTGCCAGCAGCTCCCTTGTGAGTGGGGGGTCCTATAATTCACCCCTCCACTTT. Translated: CASSSLVSGGSYNSPLHF.

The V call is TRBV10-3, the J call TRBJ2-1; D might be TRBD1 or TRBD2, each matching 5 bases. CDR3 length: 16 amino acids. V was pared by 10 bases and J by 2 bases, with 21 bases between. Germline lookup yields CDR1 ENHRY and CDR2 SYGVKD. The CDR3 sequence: CATAISTGDAYNEQFF. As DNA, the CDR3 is TGTGCCACCGCCATCTCAACCGGGGACGCCTACAATGAGCAGTTCTTC.

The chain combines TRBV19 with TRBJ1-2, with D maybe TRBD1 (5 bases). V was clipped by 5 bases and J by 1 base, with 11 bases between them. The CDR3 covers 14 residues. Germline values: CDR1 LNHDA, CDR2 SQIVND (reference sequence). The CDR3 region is CASSLGTDNYGYTF. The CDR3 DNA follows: TGTGCCAGTAGTTTAGGGACGGATAACTATGGCTACACCTTC.